This T cell receptor (beta chain) was recorded in a study of technical replicates of blood from a handful of donors. This clone was detected only a few times. TCRdb's copy holds only in-frame clones and misses some; the assay was immunoSEQ multiplex PCR. The sample holds about 97,000 clones, approximately 96% seen once. The germline CDR1 and CDR2 sequences are MNHEY and SVGAGI. CDR3 size: 15 residues. The ends were cut back, 6 bases at V and 0 bases at J, with 14 bases in the middle. This receptor was taken from a human donor in good health. The J gene is TRBJ1-2, the V gene TRBV6-5; tentative D call: TRBD1 (5 bases). Source material: T cells isolated from PBMCs. CDR3: CASSLYGGSNYGYTF. The DNA of the CDR3 is TGTGCCAGCAGCTTATATGGGGGGTCTAACTATGGCTACACCTTC.